Following are 3 T cell receptor beta chains from one sample sequenced in a study of response to subunit inactivated influenza vaccine. TCRdb independently ran MiXCR on the RT-PCR reads; one entry per CDR3 protein. The table lists roughly 650,000 distinct CDR3 sequences, 14% of them singletons. Sample: PBMCs from blood, taken 14 days before vaccination. These receptors all come from a man aged 45-65 years who received an inactivated influenza vaccine.

This clonotype was counted between two and nine times. The chain employs TRBV28 and TRBJ2-1; TRBD1 matches 9 bases. The CDR3 is 16 residues long. V lost 5 bases and J lost 3; bases outside the gene matches: 8. CDR1 and CDR2 from the germline V gene are MDHEN and SYDVKM. CDR3 protein: CASSSPGTGHYNEQFF. The DNA of the CDR3 is TGTGCCAGCAGTAGTCCCGGGACAGGGCACTACAATGAGCAGTTCTTC.

This clonotype was found a few times. The chain links TRBV20-1 to TRBJ1-1; 8 nucleotides align to TRBD1. The V gene's germline CDR1 is DFQATT and CDR2 SNEGSKA (reference sequence). The CDR3 extends over 14 amino acids. The V and J ends lost 6 bases and 1 base, in that order; junction bases with no gene match: 7. The CDR3 DNA reads as TGCAGTGCCTTTAGGGGGACAGGGAACACTGAAGCTTTCTTT. This translates into CSAFRGTGNTEAFF.

The chain links TRBV6-1 to TRBJ2-7; 7 bases match TRBD1. The CDR3 totals 13 residues. Germline V lookup: CDR1 MNHNS, CDR2 SASEGT. With V trimmed by 6 bases and J by 2 bases, 4 bases remained unmatched. The CDR3 coding sequence is TGTGCCAGCAGGGGGGACAGAGCCTACGAGCAGTACTTC. Translation: CASRGDRAYEQYF.